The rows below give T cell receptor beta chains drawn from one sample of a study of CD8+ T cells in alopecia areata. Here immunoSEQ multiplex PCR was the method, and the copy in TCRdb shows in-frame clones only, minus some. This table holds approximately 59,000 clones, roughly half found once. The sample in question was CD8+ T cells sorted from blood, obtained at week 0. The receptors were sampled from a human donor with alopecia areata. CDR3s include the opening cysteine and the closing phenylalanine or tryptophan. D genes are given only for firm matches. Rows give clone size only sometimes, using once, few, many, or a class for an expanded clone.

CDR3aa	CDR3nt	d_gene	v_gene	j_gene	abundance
CAISEGATGRQPAGELFF	TGTGCCATCAGTGAGGGTGCTACGGGACGCCAACCGGCCGGGGAGCTGTTTTTT	.	TRBV10-3	TRBJ2-2	many
CSVEKGWEQFF	TGCAGCGTTGAAAAAGGGTGGGAGCAGTTCTTC	.	TRBV29-1	TRBJ2-1	.
CASSSDRHHCIF	TGTGCCAGCAGTTCGGACAGGCACCATTGCATCTTC	TRBD1	TRBV27	TRBJ2-1	.
CASSRGTGGYTEAFF	TGTGCCAGCTCTCGGGGGACAGGGGGATACACTGAAGCTTTCTTT	TRBD1	TRBV9	TRBJ1-1	.
CASSPDRELNTQYF	TGTGCCAGCAGTCCTGACCGGGAGCTAAATACGCAGTATTTT	.	TRBV7-2	TRBJ2-3	.
CASSSGDYNEQYF	TGTGCCAGCAGCTCCGGAGACTACAACGAGCAGTACTTC	.	TRBV7-9	TRBJ2-7	.
CSVEQGDQPQHF	TGCAGCGTTGAACAGGGGGATCAGCCCCAGCATTTT	TRBD1	TRBV29-1	TRBJ1-5	few
CASSVGITEAFF	TGTGCCAGTAGTGTGGGAATTACTGAAGCTTTCTTT	.	TRBV19	TRBJ1-1	many
CASSLGLGPYQPQHF	TGTGCCAGCAGCTTGGGTTTAGGCCCTTATCAGCCCCAGCATTTT	.	TRBV5-6	TRBJ1-5	.
CASSVDGSGIRETQYF	TGTGCCAGCAGCGTAGATGGTAGCGGGATAAGAGAGACCCAGTACTTC	TRBD2	TRBV9	TRBJ2-5	.
CASSLDGYTF	TGCGCCAGCAGCTTGGATGGCTACACCTTC	.	TRBV5-1	TRBJ1-2	few
CASSSGGLMNTEAFF	TGTGCCAGCAGCTCCGGGGGCCTCATGAACACTGAAGCTTTCTTT	.	TRBV7-9	TRBJ1-1	few
CSVDVRGTYNEQFF	TGCAGCGTTGATGTTAGGGGGACGTACAATGAGCAGTTCTTC	.	TRBV29-1	TRBJ2-1	few
CAWSPGTGNTEAFF	TGTGCCTGGAGTCCCGGGACAGGGAACACTGAAGCTTTCTTT	TRBD1	TRBV30	TRBJ1-1	.
CSVEIASEKTSYEQYF	TGCAGCGTAGAAATCGCATCAGAGAAGACCTCCTACGAGCAGTACTTC	.	TRBV29-1	TRBJ2-7	few
CASSPPGQGLNTEAFF	TGTGCCAGCAGTCCTCCGGGACAGGGTCTGAACACTGAAGCTTTCTTT	TRBD1	TRBV2	TRBJ1-1	.
CASSERQGAAGSEQFF	TGTGCCAGCAGTGAACGACAGGGTGCGGCGGGAAGTGAGCAGTTCTTC	.	TRBV6-1	TRBJ2-1	few
CASSNGGRETQYF	TGTGCCAGCAGCAATGGGGGAAGGGAGACCCAGTACTTC	.	TRBV7-9	TRBJ2-5	.
CASSPALGGYTF	TGTGCCAGCAGTCCCGCGCTCGGGGGCTACACCTTC	.	TRBV6-5	TRBJ1-2	.
CSARGIYGYTF	TGCAGCGCGAGGGGCATCTATGGCTACACCTTC	.	TRBV29-1	TRBJ1-2	.
CASRNRGSYNEQFF	TGTGCCAGCCGGAACAGGGGCTCCTACAATGAGCAGTTCTTC	TRBD1	TRBV28	TRBJ2-1	few
CASSITGSYEQYF	TGTGCCAGTAGTATTACAGGGAGCTACGAGCAGTACTTC	.	TRBV19	TRBJ2-7	.
CASSSSRDSLVYEQYF	TGTGCCAGCAGCTCCTCCCGGGACTCCCTTGTCTACGAGCAGTACTTC	.	TRBV7-9	TRBJ2-7	.
CSVVLGGSNYGYTF	TGCAGCGTTGTACTAGGGGGCTCTAACTATGGCTACACCTTC	TRBD1	TRBV29-1	TRBJ1-2	.
CARWDDPSSYNEQFF	TGTGCCAGGTGGGACGACCCGAGCTCCTACAATGAGCAGTTCTTC	.	TRBV7-6	TRBJ2-1	many